This entry is about one T cell receptor (beta chain). Its antigen target is currently unknown. No conserved phenylalanine or tryptophan is present at the end of the CDR3, so a read error is the likely explanation. The DNA is left out, because the CDR3 cannot be placed on it with certainty; the CDR3 is given as TCRdb lists it. TCRbeta CDR3 regions were amplified from genomic DNA by means of the immunoSEQ Assay, a bias-controlled multiplex PCR. The paper's processing steps were these. Nucleated cell counts per sample were estimated from amplification of reference gene primers within the assay. Sequence reads were collapsed and filtered to measure the absolute abundance of every unique TCRbeta CDR3 rearrangement. For each sample, productive Simpson clonality was calculated as the square root of Simpson's diversity index across productive rearrangements. In its TCRdb copy, this immuneACCESS table keeps in-frame sequences only and misses some clones. Where compared with another copy, unresolved V genes explain less than half of these, and the others have no known cause. D and trimming come from the DNA, and the V and J calls and clone size come from that table. This sample lists roughly 40,000 clones; roughly 80% were detected once. Around 24% of the sample is held by the ten biggest clonotypes.

The data derive from a study of blood T cell repertoires in COVID-19 (dated by TCRdb to 2019 to 2021). Context from the whole study: Samples from collaborators originated in the United States, Italy and Spain and spanned both the acute and convalescent phases of COVID-19. The prospective study material was composed of cDNA or gDNA derived from T cells, B-cell-depleted T cells, or PBMCs. Subjects who had been exposed to COVID-19, were actively infected with it, or had recovered from it provided the deeply sampled blood TCRbeta repertoires that made up the dataset. The repertoires were made available in a free public database intended to serve as a resource for research on the immune response to SARS-CoV-2. Samples came from the ongoing ImmuneRACE study (first 160 participants) plus 1,254 subjects from 6 global collaborators. Nearly every sample came with metadata listing a de-identified subject ID, COVID-19 status, age in years and sex. HLA class I and class II types, where available, came from metadata supplied by the sample provider rather than from assay-based typing. Here is what the overall study found, with its caveats: How much clinical and demographic metadata was included differed by source and by participant, and the metadata was provided uncurated.

The CDR3 has 11 residues if both end residues are counted. Collaborating institutions collected whole blood in K2EDTA tubes following their own protocols. For TCRbeta analysis, collaborators shipped samples as frozen whole blood, isolated PBMCs, or DNA extracted from either of those sample types. The sequence was obtained from a human donor with acute or convalescent COVID-19. The donor label of this sample is uncertain. The sample taken for sequencing was peripheral blood. This sequence uses TRBV21-1 and TRBJ1-2; the D call in the table, TRBD1, was not verified against the DNA. TRBV21-1 is classified as a pseudogene. The CDR3 in this case is CASTTGTGGSG.